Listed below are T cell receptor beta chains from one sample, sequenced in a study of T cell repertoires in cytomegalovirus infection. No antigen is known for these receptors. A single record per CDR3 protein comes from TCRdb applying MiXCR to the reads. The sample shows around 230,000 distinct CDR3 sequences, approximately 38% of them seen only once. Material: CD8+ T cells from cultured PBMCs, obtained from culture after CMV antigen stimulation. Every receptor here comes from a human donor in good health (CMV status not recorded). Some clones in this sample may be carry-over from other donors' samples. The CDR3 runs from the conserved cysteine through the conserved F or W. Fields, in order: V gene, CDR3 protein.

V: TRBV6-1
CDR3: CASSELGGGIDNEQFF

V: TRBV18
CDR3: CASSLSPFRNNEQFF

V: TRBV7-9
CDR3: CASSPSRIHYNEQFF

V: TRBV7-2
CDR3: CASSPVWQGNTEAFF

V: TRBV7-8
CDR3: CASSLVGRVSYNSPLHF

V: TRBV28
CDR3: CASSWASGSNEQFF

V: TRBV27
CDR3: CASSLVKVQVYEQYF

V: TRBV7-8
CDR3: CASSPFGTSNEQYF

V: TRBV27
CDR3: CASSPRDRGSNEQFF

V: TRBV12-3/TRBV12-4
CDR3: CASSPDRTPTPVGQYF

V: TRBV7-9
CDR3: CASSPEGTVLSPLHF

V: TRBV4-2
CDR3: CASSQGQGSEQYF

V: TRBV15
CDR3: CATSREKGRMNIQYF

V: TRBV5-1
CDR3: CASSFSDRDNYGYTF

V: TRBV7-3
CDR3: CASSPRSSGHNEQFF

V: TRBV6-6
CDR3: CASSSRGGRNTEAFF

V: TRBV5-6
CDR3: CASSSLLTGGDAFYGYTF

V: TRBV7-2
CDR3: CASSTDRGPYEQYF

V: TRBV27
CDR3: CASSLDFPSYEQYF

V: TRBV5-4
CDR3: CASSLMTSGREEEFF

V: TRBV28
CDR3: CASSRTGSSYEQYF

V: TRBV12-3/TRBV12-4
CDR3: CASSFEGGLSSYEQYF

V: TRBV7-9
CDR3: CASSSTLAVGPTDTQYF

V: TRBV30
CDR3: CAWSLGAGTGFDEQYF

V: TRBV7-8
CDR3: CASSFDHRGTQETQYF

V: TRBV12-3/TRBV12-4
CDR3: CASSSTGDPYNEQFF

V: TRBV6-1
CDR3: CASSSGDRTSEQYF